This TCR beta chain was found in a study of T cells in Graves' hyperthyroidism and ophthalmopathy. A note on this clonotype: What it binds is not known.

There were TCR beta CDR3 regions amplified from RNA transcripts. Using the HTBI primer set, a first-round RT-PCR was run on the TCR CDR3. MiXCR, run by TCRdb on the multiplex PCR reads, gives a single entry per CDR3 protein. The sample has hundreds of thousands of distinct CDR3 sequences, 46% seen once. Patients aged 18 to 65 with hyperthyroidism were newly diagnosed, with duration under 2 months. Thyroid ultrasound, orbital computed tomography, clinical symptoms, and serum thyroxine and TRAb underpinned diagnoses. Whole-study results and caveats: Most clonotypes that expanded in the thyroid above 0.001 also showed up in blood.

The CDR3 is 16 residues long. Trimming took 7 bases from V and 0 from J, leaving 15 bases between them. From germline, CDR1 is LNHDA and CDR2 SQIVND (reference sequence). This chain links TRBV19 with TRBJ2-2; TRBD1 might be the D (6 bases). The sequenced material came from peripheral blood or thyroid tissue (not recorded which). The sequence was obtained from a woman aged 18-35 years with Graves' hyperthyroidism. In DNA, the CDR3 is TGTGCCAGTAACCCGACAGGACACACGAACACCGGGGAGCTGTTTTTT. It encodes CASNPTGHTNTGELFF.